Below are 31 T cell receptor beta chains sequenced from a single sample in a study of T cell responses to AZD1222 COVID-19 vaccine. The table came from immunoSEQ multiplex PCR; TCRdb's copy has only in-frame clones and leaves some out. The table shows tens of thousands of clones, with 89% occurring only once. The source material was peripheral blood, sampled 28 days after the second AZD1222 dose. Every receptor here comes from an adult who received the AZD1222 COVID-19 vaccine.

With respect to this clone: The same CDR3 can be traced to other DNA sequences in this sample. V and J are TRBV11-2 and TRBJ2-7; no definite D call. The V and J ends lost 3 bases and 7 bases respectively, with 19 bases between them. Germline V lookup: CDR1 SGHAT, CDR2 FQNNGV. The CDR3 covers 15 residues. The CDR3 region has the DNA TGTGCCAGCAGCTTCCACCTAGACCGGGTGGGGGAGCAGTACGTC. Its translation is CASSFHLDRVGEQYV.

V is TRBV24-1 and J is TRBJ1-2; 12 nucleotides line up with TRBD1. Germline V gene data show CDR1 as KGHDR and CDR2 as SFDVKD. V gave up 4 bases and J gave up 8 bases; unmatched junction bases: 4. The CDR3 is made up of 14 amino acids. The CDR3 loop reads CATSDPGTGGGYTF. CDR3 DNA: TGTGCCACCAGTGACCCGGGGACAGGGGGCGGCTACACCTTC.

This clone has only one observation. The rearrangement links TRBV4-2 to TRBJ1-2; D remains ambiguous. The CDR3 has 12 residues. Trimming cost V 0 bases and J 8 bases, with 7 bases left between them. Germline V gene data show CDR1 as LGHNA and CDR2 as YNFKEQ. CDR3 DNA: TGTGCCAGCAGCCAAGACAGTGAGGGCTACACCTTC. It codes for CASSQDSEGYTF.

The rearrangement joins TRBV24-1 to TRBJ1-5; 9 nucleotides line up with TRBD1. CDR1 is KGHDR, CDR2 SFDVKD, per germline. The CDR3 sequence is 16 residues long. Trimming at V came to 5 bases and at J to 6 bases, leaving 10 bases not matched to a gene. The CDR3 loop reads CATSVAGTGPGQPQHF. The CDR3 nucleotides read TGTGCCACCAGTGTCGCCGGGACAGGGCCTGGTCAGCCCCAGCATTTT.

For the CDR3, the DNA is TGCGCCAGCAGCTTAGTACTAGGGAATGAGCAGTTCTTC. Its protein is CASSLVLGNEQFF. This chain joins TRBV5-1 and TRBJ2-1, with D perhaps TRBD2 (5 bases). This CDR3 is built from 13 residues. V was shortened by 2 bases and J by 7 bases, with 10 bases between the two germline ends. The germline V gene has CDR1 SGHRS and CDR2 YFSETQ.

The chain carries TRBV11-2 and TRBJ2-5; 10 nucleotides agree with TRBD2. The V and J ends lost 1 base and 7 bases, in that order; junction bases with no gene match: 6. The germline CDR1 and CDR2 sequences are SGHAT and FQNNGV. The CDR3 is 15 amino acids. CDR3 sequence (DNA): TGTGCCAGCAGCTTAGGGGGACTAGCGCGGGTGACCCAGTACTTC. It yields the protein CASSLGGLARVTQYF.

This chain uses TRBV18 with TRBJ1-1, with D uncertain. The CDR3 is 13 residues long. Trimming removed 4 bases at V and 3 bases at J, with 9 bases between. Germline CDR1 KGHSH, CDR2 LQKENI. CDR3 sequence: CASSRGGDTEAFF. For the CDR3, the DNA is TGTGCCAGCTCACGAGGTGGGGACACTGAAGCTTTCTTT.

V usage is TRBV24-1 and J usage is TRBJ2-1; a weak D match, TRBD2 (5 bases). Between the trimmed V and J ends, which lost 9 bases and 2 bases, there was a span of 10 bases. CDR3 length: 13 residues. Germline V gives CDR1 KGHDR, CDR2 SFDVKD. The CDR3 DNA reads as TGTGCCACCCGGGGTCCGACCTACAATGAGCAGTTCTTC. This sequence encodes CATRGPTYNEQFF.

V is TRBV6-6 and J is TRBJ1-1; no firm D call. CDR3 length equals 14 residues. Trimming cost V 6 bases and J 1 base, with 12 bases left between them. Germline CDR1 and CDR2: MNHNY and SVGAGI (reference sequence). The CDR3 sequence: CASRDPEGNTEAFF. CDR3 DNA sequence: TGTGCCAGCAGGGATCCAGAGGGGAACACTGAAGCTTTCTTT.

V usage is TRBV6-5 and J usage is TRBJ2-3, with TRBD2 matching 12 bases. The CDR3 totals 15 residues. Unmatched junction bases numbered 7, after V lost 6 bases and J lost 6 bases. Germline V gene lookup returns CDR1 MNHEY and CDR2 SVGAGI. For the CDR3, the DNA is TGTGCCAGCAGGCTACTAGCGGGAGGAGGGGATACGCAGTATTTT. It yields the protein CASRLLAGGGDTQYF.

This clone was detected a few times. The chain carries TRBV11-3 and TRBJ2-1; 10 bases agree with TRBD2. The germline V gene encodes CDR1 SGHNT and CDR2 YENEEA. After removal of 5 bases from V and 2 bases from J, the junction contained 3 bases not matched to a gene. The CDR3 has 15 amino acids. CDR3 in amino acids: CASSPGLATYNEQFF. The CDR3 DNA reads TGTGCCAGCAGCCCGGGACTAGCGACCTACAATGAGCAGTTCTTC. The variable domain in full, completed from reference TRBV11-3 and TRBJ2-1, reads EAGVVQSPRYKIIEKKQPVAFWCNPISGHNTLYWYLQNLGQGPELLIRYENEEAVDDSQLPKDRFSAERLKGVDSTLKIQPAELGDSAVYLCASSPGLATYNEQFFGPGTRLTVL.

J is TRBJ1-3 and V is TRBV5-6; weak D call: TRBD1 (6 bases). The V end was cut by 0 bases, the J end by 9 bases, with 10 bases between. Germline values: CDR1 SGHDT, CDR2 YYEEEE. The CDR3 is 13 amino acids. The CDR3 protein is CASSLAGASTIYF. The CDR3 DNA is TGTGCCAGCAGCTTGGCGGGGGCTAGCACCATATATTTT.

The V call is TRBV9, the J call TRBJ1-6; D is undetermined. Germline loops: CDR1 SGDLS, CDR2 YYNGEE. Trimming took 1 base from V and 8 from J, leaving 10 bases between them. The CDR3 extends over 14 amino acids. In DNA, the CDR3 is TGTGCCAGCAGCGTAAAAAGAGCCGATTCACCCCTCCACTTT. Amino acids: CASSVKRADSPLHF.

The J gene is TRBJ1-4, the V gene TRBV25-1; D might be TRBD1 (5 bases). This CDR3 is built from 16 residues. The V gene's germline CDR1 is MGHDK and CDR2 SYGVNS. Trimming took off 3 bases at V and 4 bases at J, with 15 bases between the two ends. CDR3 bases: TGTGCCAGCAGTGAGCGCTCGGGGCCCCTTAATGAAAAACTGTTTTTT. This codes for CASSERSGPLNEKLFF.

CDR3 sequence (DNA): TGTGCCAGCAGCTCCCTCAGTAGCGCGAGCTCCTACGAGCAGTACGTC. It encodes CASSSLSSASSYEQYV. J is TRBJ2-7 and V is TRBV7-8; a possible D gene is TRBD2 (5 bases). The germline V and J ends were trimmed by 4 bases and 0 bases, with 16 bases remaining between them. The CDR3 length is 16 residues. The V gene's germline CDR1 is SGHVS and CDR2 FQNEAQ.

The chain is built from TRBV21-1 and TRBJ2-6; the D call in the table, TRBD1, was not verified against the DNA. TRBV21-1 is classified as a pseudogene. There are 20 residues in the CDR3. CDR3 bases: TGTGCCAGCAGCAAAGATCCTTTCAACAGATCGAGCTCTGGGGCCAACGTCCTGACTTTC. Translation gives CASSKDPFNRSSSGANVLTF.

CDR3 sequence reads: CASSFSSGYNEQFF. In nucleotides, the CDR3 is TGCGCCAGCAGCTTTTCTAGCGGATACAATGAGCAGTTCTTC. The J gene is TRBJ2-1, the V gene TRBV5-1, with 7 bases fitting TRBD2. The CDR3 spans 14 residues. Germline V CDR1 and CDR2: SGHRS, YFSETQ. V shed 2 bases, J shed 4 bases, and the junction held 3 bases outside the gene matches.

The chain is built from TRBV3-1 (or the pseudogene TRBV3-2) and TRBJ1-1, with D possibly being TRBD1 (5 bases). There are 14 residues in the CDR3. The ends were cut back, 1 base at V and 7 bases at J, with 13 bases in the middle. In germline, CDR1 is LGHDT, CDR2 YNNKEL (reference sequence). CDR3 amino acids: CASSQGGQGNEAFF. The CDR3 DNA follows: TGTGCCAGCAGCCAAGGCGGGCAGGGAAATGAAGCTTTCTTT.

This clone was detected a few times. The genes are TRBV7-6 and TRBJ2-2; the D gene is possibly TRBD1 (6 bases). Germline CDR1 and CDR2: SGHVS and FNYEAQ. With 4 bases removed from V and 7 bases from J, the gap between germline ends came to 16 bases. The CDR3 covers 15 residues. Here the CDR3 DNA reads TGTGCCAGCAGCTCACAAATCAGGGGCGACGGGGAGCTGTTTTTT. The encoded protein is CASSSQIRGDGELFF.

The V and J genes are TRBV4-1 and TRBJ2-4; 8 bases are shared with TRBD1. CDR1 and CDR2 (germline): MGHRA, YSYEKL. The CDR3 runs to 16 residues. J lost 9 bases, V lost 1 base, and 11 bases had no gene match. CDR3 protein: CASSQVAGGVVGIQYF. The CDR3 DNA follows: TGCGCCAGCAGCCAAGTCGCAGGGGGCGTTGTTGGCATTCAGTACTTC.

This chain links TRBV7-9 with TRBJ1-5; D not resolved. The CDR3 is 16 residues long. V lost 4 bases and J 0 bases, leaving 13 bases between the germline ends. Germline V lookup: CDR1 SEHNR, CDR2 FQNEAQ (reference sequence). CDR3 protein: CASSSGLGGSNQPQHF. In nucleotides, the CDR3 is TGTGCCAGCAGCTCTGGACTGGGAGGTAGCAATCAGCCCCAGCATTTT.

The CDR3 coding sequence is TGTGCCAGTAGTATCGGGGGACTCCGCACAGATACGCAGTATTTT. Its protein product is CASSIGGLRTDTQYF. The V gene is TRBV19, the J gene TRBJ2-3, with D maybe TRBD2 (6 bases). The V end was cut by 3 bases, the J end by 1 base, with 11 bases between. The CDR3 runs to 15 residues. Germline V CDR1 and CDR2: LNHDA, SQIVND (reference sequence). Full variable domain (missing parts from reference TRBV19 and TRBJ2-3): DGGITQSPKYLFRKEGQNVTLSCEQNLNHDAMYWYRQDPGQGLRLIYYSQIVNDFQKGDIAEGYSVSREKKESFPLTVTSAQKNPTAFYLCASSIGGLRTDTQYFGPGTRLTVL.

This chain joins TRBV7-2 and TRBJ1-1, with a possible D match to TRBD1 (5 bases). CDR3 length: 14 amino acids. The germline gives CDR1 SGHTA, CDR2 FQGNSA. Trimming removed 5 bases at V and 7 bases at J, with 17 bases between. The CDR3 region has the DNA TGTGCCAGCAGCCCTGTTGGGGCGGGGGATGAAGCTTTCTTT. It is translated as CASSPVGAGDEAFF.

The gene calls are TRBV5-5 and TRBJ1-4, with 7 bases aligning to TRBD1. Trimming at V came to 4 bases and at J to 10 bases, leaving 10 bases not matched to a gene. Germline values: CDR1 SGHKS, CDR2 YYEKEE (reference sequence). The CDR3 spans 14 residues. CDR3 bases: TGTGCCAGCAGCCTACTGAGGGGGCTGGGAAAACTGTTTTTT. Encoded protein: CASSLLRGLGKLFF.

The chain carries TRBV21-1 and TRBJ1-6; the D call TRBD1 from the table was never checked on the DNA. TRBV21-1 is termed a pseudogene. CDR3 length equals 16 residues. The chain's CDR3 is CASSKDGDRADSPLHF. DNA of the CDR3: TGTGCCAGCAGCAAAGACGGGGACAGGGCGGATTCACCCCTCCACTTT.

The CDR3 nucleotides are TGTGCCAGCAGCGTTGTGGGACAGGGATTTGGTGAGCAGTTCTTC. This codes for CASSVVGQGFGEQFF. The chain links TRBV9 to TRBJ2-1; the match to TRBD1 covers 9 bases. This CDR3 is built from 15 residues. Germline V gives CDR1 SGDLS, CDR2 YYNGEE. V lost 2 bases and J lost 9; bases outside the gene matches: 9. Full variable domain (outside the CDR3, taken from reference TRBV9 and TRBJ2-1): DSGVTQTPKHLITATGQRVTLRCSPRSGDLSVYWYQQSLDQGLQFLIQYYNGEERAKGNILERFSAQQFPDLHSELNLSSLELGDSALYFCASSVVGQGFGEQFFGPGTRLTVL.

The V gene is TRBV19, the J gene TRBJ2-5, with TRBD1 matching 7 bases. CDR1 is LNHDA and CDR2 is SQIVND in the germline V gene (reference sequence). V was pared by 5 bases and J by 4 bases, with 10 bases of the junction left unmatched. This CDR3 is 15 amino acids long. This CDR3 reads CASSLGRGWGETQYF. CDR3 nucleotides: TGTGCCAGTAGTCTAGGCAGGGGGTGGGGAGAGACCCAGTACTTC.

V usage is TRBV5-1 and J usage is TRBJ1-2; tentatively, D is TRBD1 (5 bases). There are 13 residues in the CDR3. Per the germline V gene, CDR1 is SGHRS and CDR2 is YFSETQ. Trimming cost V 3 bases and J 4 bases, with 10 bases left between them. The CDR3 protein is CASSYPDTYGYTF. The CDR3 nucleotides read TGCGCCAGCAGCTACCCGGACACCTATGGCTACACCTTC.

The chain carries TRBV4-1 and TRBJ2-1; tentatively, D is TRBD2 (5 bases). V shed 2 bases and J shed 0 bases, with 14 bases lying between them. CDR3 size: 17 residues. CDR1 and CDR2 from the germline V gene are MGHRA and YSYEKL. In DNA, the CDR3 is TGCGCCAGCAGCCAACGTACGTGGGAGAGCTCCTACAATGAGCAGTTCTTC. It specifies CASSQRTWESSYNEQFF.

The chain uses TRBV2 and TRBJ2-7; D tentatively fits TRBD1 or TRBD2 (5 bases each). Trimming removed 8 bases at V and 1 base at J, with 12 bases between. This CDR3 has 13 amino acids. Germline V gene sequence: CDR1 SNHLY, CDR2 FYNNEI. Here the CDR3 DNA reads TGTGCCAGCTCCCGGGACGGGTCCTACGAGCAGTACGTC. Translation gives CASSRDGSYEQYV.

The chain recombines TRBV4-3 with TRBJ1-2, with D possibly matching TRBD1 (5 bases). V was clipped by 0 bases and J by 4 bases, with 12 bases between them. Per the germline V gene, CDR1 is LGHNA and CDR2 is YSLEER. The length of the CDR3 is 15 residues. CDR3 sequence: CASSQDPQGPYGYTF. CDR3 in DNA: TGCGCCAGCAGCCAAGATCCCCAGGGCCCCTATGGCTACACCTTC.